The sequence of this T cell receptor beta chain was determined in a study of blood T cell repertoires in COVID-19. Study summary: Spain, Italy and the United States supplied samples that represented acute and convalescent COVID-19. T cells, B-cell-depleted T cells, or PBMCs provided the cDNA or gDNA that served as material.

Germline loops: CDR1 LNHDA, CDR2 SQIVND (reference sequence). The V gene lost 5 bases and the J gene lost 2 bases, with 12 bases spanning the gap. The CDR3 loop spans 14 amino acids. Methods used by the authors: The authors estimated nucleated cell counts from reference gene primer amplification. Measured with immunoSEQ multiplex PCR; TCRdb has only the in-frame clones, and not every one. D and trimming were read from the DNA, whereas the V and J calls and clone size are those reported in that table. Of 30,000 or so clones listed, roughly 90% are singletons. This chain joins TRBV19 and TRBJ1-2, with D perhaps TRBD1 (6 bases). Material: peripheral blood. The origin of this receptor is a man aged 55 to 70 with active COVID-19. The CDR3 bases are TGTGCCAGTAGTGGTGACAGGTGGAACTATGGCTACACCTTC. Protein product: CASSGDRWNYGYTF.